This T cell receptor beta chain was observed in a study of blood T cells in healthy people across ages. This clonotype has only a few counts. It was with a sample-barcoded 5' primer and a J-beta primer mix that a second PCR of about 6 to 12 cycles was run. With 12 random nucleotides, a template-switch adaptor tagged each individual cDNA molecule. TCRdb recomputed calls from the 5' RACE reads with MiXCR, one row per CDR3 protein. The sample has around 1.5 million distinct CDR3 sequences, about 32% seen once. V shed 0 bases and J shed 2 bases, with 13 bases lying between them. CDR1 and CDR2 from the germline V gene are SGHDT and YYEEEE. The CDR3 has 16 amino acids.

Material: blood. The receptor's source is a woman in her twenties or thirties in good health. The V and J genes are TRBV5-6 and TRBJ2-3, with D possibly being TRBD2 (5 bases). The DNA for the CDR3 is TGTGCCAGCAGCTTGGTCGGGGTCCCCCTCACAGATACGCAGTATTTT. Amino acids: CASSLVGVPLTDTQYF.